One and the same sample provided the 12 T cell receptor beta chains below, sequenced in a study of T cells in Graves' hyperthyroidism and ophthalmopathy. Researchers took RNA transcripts and amplified the TCR beta CDR3 regions from them. A set of HTBI primers served as the primers for a first-round RT-PCR of the TCR CDR3. One entry per CDR3 protein results from TCRdb running MiXCR on the multiplex PCR reads. In the table there are approximately 370,000 distinct CDR3 sequences, more than 13% of which are singletons. The sample comprised blood. The receptors were sampled from a woman in her 30s with Graves' hyperthyroidism.

This clonotype was detected ten times or more. V usage is TRBV30 and J usage is TRBJ2-7; D is unresolved. The germline V gene has CDR1 GTSNPN and CDR2 SVGIG (reference sequence). This CDR3 spans 11 amino acids. Trimming took 1 base from V and 4 from J, leaving 5 bases between them. CDR3 nucleotides: TGTGCCTGGAGTGGAGATTACGAGCAGTACTTC. The encoded protein is CAWSGDYEQYF.

This clonotype occurred many times. In DNA form, the CDR3 reads TGCGCCAGCAGCTTGCCTAGCAGCACAGATACGCAGTATTTT. It yields the protein CASSLPSSTDTQYF. V usage is TRBV5-1 and J usage is TRBJ2-3; a weak D match, TRBD2 (5 bases). The CDR3 totals 14 residues. With 1 base removed from V and 0 bases from J, the gap between germline ends came to 6 bases. CDR1 is SGHRS, CDR2 YFSETQ, per germline.

This clonotype came up many times. The rearrangement joins TRBV20-1 to TRBJ2-1; 11 nucleotides agree with TRBD2. The CDR3 has 15 amino acids. CDR1 DFQATT and CDR2 SNEGSKA come from the germline V gene (reference sequence). Trimming took 6 bases from V and 7 from J; bases not matched to a gene: 11. This CDR3 is CSAPTSGSKSNEQFF. For the CDR3, the DNA is TGCAGTGCCCCCACTAGCGGGAGTAAGTCTAATGAGCAGTTCTTC.

This chain connects TRBV6-1 to TRBJ2-3; 10 positions agree with TRBD2. The CDR3 has 17 amino acids. Unmatched junction bases numbered 13, after V lost 7 bases and J lost 3 bases. In germline, CDR1 is MNHNS, CDR2 SASEGT. Here the CDR3 reads CASTLDPSGRGTDTQYF. The CDR3 region has the DNA TGTGCCAGCACCCTAGACCCTAGCGGGAGAGGGACAGATACGCAGTATTTT.

In this sample, this clonotype turned up a few times. The V call is TRBV3-1, the J call TRBJ2-7, with TRBD2 matching over 10 bases. This CDR3 has 14 residues. Per the germline V gene, CDR1 is LGHDT and CDR2 is YNNKEL (reference sequence). With V trimmed by 4 bases and J by 4 bases, 4 bases remained unmatched. DNA of the CDR3: TGTGCCAGCAGCCCAGTAGCGGGGGGATACGAGCAGTACTTC. Translating it yields CASSPVAGGYEQYF.

This clonotype has ten or more counts. V usage is TRBV9 and J usage is TRBJ1-1; a possible D gene is TRBD1 (5 bases). Germline CDR1 and CDR2: SGDLS and YYNGEE. The CDR3 is made up of 12 amino acids. Trimming pared 5 bases from V and 5 bases from J, leaving 10 bases between. The CDR3 nucleotides are TGTGCCAGCAGTGTCGGGGGGACTGAAGCTTTCTTT. It specifies CASSVGGTEAFF.

At least ten counts were recorded for this clonotype. J is TRBJ1-1 and V is TRBV30; possibly TRBD1 for D (5 bases). The CDR3 runs 13 residues. Trimming stripped 0 bases from V and 5 bases from J, with 10 bases between. Per germline, CDR1 GTSNPN and CDR2 SVGIG (reference sequence). The CDR3, as DNA: TGTGCCTGGAGTGTTGGGGGGAGGACTGAAGCTTTCTTT. Its protein is CAWSVGGRTEAFF.

This clonotype was counted at least ten times. The chain recombines TRBV6-2 or TRBV6-3 with TRBJ2-4; 8 bases match TRBD2. The V segment lost 2 bases and the J segment 8 bases; nucleotides outside the gene matches: 17. CDR3 size: 18 residues. CDR1 and CDR2 (germline): MNHEY, SVGEGT. The CDR3 DNA follows: TGTGCCAGCAGTTACAGTACGCGACTAGCGTCCCCTCGGGACATTCAGTACTTC. Encoded protein: CASSYSTRLASPRDIQYF.

In regard to this clonotype: Possible read error: a much larger clone is one base away. The V gene is TRBV5-1, the J gene TRBJ2-2, with 10 bases that match TRBD2. Germline loops: CDR1 SGHRS, CDR2 YFSETQ. The CDR3 spans 15 residues. The CDR3 DNA follows: TGCGCCAGCAGGGGTCTAGCGGGAGACACCGGGGGGCTGTTTTTT. Translating it yields CASRGLAGDTGGLFF.

This clonotype has a count of ten or more. The V and J genes are TRBV28 and TRBJ1-3; D possibly corresponds to TRBD1 (5 bases). Trimming removed 5 bases from V and 4 bases from J, with 15 bases in between. Germline values: CDR1 MDHEN, CDR2 SYDVKM. The length of the CDR3 is 15 residues. As DNA, the CDR3 is TGTGCCAGCAGTCTCATTAGGGGTGGAGGAAACACCATATATTTT. Amino acids: CASSLIRGGGNTIYF.

The chain is built from TRBV6-2 or TRBV6-3 and TRBJ2-1; D gene ambiguous. The CDR3 is made up of 13 amino acids. Trimming took 5 bases from V and 6 from J, leaving 11 bases between them. Germline V gives CDR1 MNHEY, CDR2 SVGEGT. CDR3 nucleotides: TGTGCCAGCAGTAACGACCTGTCCAATGAGCAGTTCTTC. Residues: CASSNDLSNEQFF.

This clonotype has only a few counts. This chain connects TRBV11-3 to TRBJ2-1; perhaps TRBD1 as D (6 bases). This CDR3 is built from 14 residues. The germline gives CDR1 SGHNT, CDR2 YENEEA. V was pared by 4 bases and J by 9 bases, with 16 bases between. CDR3: CASSSSFGGGEQFF. The DNA for the CDR3 is TGTGCCAGCAGCTCGTCCTTTGGGGGCGGTGAGCAGTTCTTC.